This is a list of T cell receptor beta chains from one sample in a study of blood T cell repertoires in COVID-19. TCRdb's table, derived via immunoSEQ multiplex PCR, lists solely in-frame clones and lacks some. Of around 100,000 clones listed, about 90% are singletons. Material: peripheral blood. The source of these receptors is a man aged 25-45 years in a cohort sampled during active COVID-19. Each CDR3 is given with its conserved first and last residue. Fields, in order: D gene, J gene, clone size, V gene, CDR3 length, CDR3 protein, CDR3 DNA. A D gene is named only where the DNA matches it firmly. Clone size is given for some rows only: seen once, a few or many times, or a class if the clone is expanded.

>TRBD1|TRBJ1-6|once|TRBV7-2|15
CASSLEGTGDSPLHF
TGTGCCAGCAGCTTAGAAGGGACAGGGGATTCACCCCTCCACTTT
>-|TRBJ2-7|-|TRBV5-6|16
CASSLKFQGWFYEQYF
TGTGCCAGCAGCTTGAAGTTCCAGGGATGGTTTTACGAGCAGTACTTC
>-|TRBJ1-6|few|TRBV28|13
CATIRDYNSPLHF
TGTGCCACGATCCGGGACTATAATTCACCCCTCCACTTT
>TRBD1|TRBJ1-2|once|TRBV19|13
CASSLGQADGYTF
TGTGCCAGTAGCTTGGGACAGGCGGACGGCTACACCTTC
>TRBD1|TRBJ2-2|-|TRBV7-9|17
CASEFRDRTGGTGELFF
TGTGCCAGCGAGTTCCGTGATCGGACAGGGGGCACCGGGGAGCTGTTTTTT
>-|TRBJ1-5|-|TRBV5-4|15
CASSLGTSGNQPQHF
TGTGCCAGCAGCCTAGGGACATCAGGCAATCAGCCCCAGCATTTT
>-|TRBJ1-1|once|TRBV6-5|12
CASVRGNTEAFF
TGTGCCAGCGTCAGGGGGAACACTGAAGCTTTCTTT
>TRBD1|TRBJ2-1|-|TRBV6-6|16
CASSPGTGVLANEQFF
TGTGCCAGCAGTCCCGGGACAGGGGTCCTCGCCAATGAGCAGTTCTTC
>-|TRBJ2-6|few|TRBV5-6|15
CASSLGNSGANVLTF
TGTGCCAGCAGCCTAGGAAACTCTGGGGCCAACGTCCTGACTTTC
>TRBD1|TRBJ1-1|-|TRBV6-5|13
CASSLGQVAEAFF
TGTGCCAGCAGCCTAGGACAGGTCGCTGAAGCTTTCTTT
>-|TRBJ1-1|-|TRBV7-9|11
CASRRYTEAFF
TGTGCCTCGAGGCGGTACACTGAAGCTTTCTTT
>-|TRBJ2-7|-|TRBV6-5|10
CASKFSEQYF
TGTGCCAGCAAATTTAGCGAGCAGTACTTC
>-|TRBJ1-2|-|TRBV30|11
CAWSTGGGYTF
TGTGCCTGGAGTACCGGGGGTGGCTACACCTTC
>-|TRBJ2-7|-|TRBV11-2|14
CASSLGEARGEQYF
TGTGCCAGCAGCTTAGGGGAGGCACGGGGCGAGCAGTACTTC
>TRBD2|TRBJ2-3|-|TRBV3-1/TRBV3-2|18
CASSQVVASGGAQDTQYF
TGTGCCAGCAGCCAAGTTGTCGCTAGCGGGGGGGCACAAGATACGCAGTATTTT
>-|TRBJ1-6|-|TRBV12-2|16
CASRLLGRFYNSPLHF
TGTGCAAGTCGCTTGTTGGGCCGCTTTTATAATTCACCCCTCCACTTT
>TRBD1|TRBJ2-7|-|TRBV11-2|15
CASSGTRGNLYEQYF
TGTGCCAGCAGCGGGACCAGGGGGAATCTCTACGAGCAGTACTTC
>TRBD1|TRBJ1-6|-|TRBV7-8|17
CASSLQRGQSYNSPLHF
TGTGCCAGCAGCTTACAAAGGGGGCAGTCCTATAATTCACCCCTCCACTTT
>TRBD1|TRBJ1-3|once|TRBV18|18
CASSPTGPHTVSGNTIYF
TGTGCCAGCTCACCGACAGGGCCTCATACGGTCTCTGGAAACACCATATATTTT
>-|TRBJ1-1|-|TRBV7-2|12
CASSPSSTEAFF
TGTGCCAGCAGCCCATCTAGCACTGAAGCTTTCTTT
>TRBD1|TRBJ2-5|once|TRBV2|16
CASSTTGTGFGETQYF
TGTGCCAGCAGTACAACCGGGACAGGGTTTGGGGAGACCCAGTACTTC
>-|TRBJ1-1|few|TRBV7-2|13
CASRATVNTEAFF
TGTGCCAGCAGAGCGACCGTGAACACTGAAGCTTTCTTT
>-|TRBJ1-2|-|TRBV15|12
CATSRATGGYTF
TGTGCCACCAGCAGGGCGACGGGAGGCTACACCTTC
>-|TRBJ1-1|-|TRBV5-1|12
CASYAMNTEAFF
TGCGCCAGCTACGCGATGAACACTGAAGCTTTCTTT
>-|TRBJ1-2|-|TRBV6-5|13
CASSYGTSFGYTF
TGTGCCAGCAGTTACGGGACAAGTTTCGGCTACACCTTC
>-|TRBJ1-3|-|TRBV5-5|15
CARSREGGSGNTIYF
TGTGCCCGCAGCCGGGAGGGGGGGTCCGGAAACACCATATATTTT
>TRBD2|TRBJ2-5|-|TRBV29-1|14
CSVALVAGSGAQYF
TGCAGCGTTGCCCTTGTAGCGGGAAGCGGGGCCCAGTACTTC
>-|TRBJ2-3|-|TRBV3-1/TRBV3-2|17
CASSQDQGRGPGDTQYF
TGTGCCAGCAGCCAAGATCAAGGCAGGGGTCCTGGAGATACGCAGTATTTT
>TRBD2|TRBJ2-3|-|TRBV30|13
CAWSRTSRDTQYF
TGTGCCTGGAGTCGGACTAGCCGGGATACGCAGTATTTT
>-|TRBJ2-3|-|TRBV11-3|16
CASSPTRGQLTDTQYF
TGTGCCAGCAGCCCAACACGTGGACAGCTAACAGATACGCAGTATTTT
>-|TRBJ2-5|-|TRBV3-1/TRBV3-2|14
CASSPPGLAETQYF
TGTGCCAGCAGCCCCCCGGGACTGGCAGAGACCCAGTACTTC
>-|TRBJ1-5|-|TRBV2|15
CASTQIAGAGQPQHF
TGTGCCAGCACGCAAATCGCGGGGGCCGGACAGCCCCAGCATTTT
>TRBD2|TRBJ2-3|-|TRBV7-2|16
CASSPFGGGNTDTQYF
TGTGCCAGCAGCCCCTTCGGCGGGGGGAACACAGATACGCAGTATTTT
>TRBD1|TRBJ2-7|-|TRBV18|17
CASSPQTGTGTSYEQYF
TGTGCCAGCTCACCCCAGACCGGGACAGGGACTTCCTACGAGCAGTACTTC
>TRBD2|TRBJ2-1|-|TRBV6-5|15
CASRERGGLSNEQFF
TGTGCCAGCAGGGAGCGGGGGGGTTTGAGTAATGAGCAGTTCTTC
>TRBD2|TRBJ2-7|once|TRBV4-2|14
CASSQEGLGLAQYF
TGTGCCAGCAGCCAAGAGGGGTTGGGACTAGCGCAGTACTTC
>TRBD1|TRBJ2-4|-|TRBV7-9|15
CASSSPPDRGNIQYF
TGTGCCAGCAGCTCACCTCCTGACAGGGGAAACATTCAGTACTTC
>TRBD2|TRBJ2-3|-|TRBV5-1|14
CASGTGGQGDTQYF
TGCGCCAGCGGAACGGGGGGGCAGGGAGATACGCAGTATTTT
>-|TRBJ1-5|-|TRBV28|11
CASGPTGQLHF
TGTGCCAGCGGCCCCACAGGGCAATTGCATTTT
>TRBD1|TRBJ1-3|-|TRBV7-2|15
CASSFWTGNGNTIYF
TGTGCCAGCAGCTTCTGGACAGGGAATGGAAACACCATATATTTT
>TRBD2|TRBJ2-3|-|TRBV5-4|18
CASSRGLVRGGYTDTQYF
TGTGCCAGCAGCCGAGGACTAGTCCGGGGTGGATACACAGATACGCAGTATTTT
>-|TRBJ1-1|-|TRBV12-3/TRBV12-4|13
CASSFAVNTEAFF
TGTGCCAGCAGTTTTGCAGTGAACACTGAAGCTTTCTTT
>TRBD1|TRBJ2-7|-|TRBV3-1/TRBV3-2|15
CASSLQTGGSYEQYF
TGTGCCAGCAGCCTACAGACAGGGGGGTCCTACGAGCAGTACTTC
>TRBD1|TRBJ1-5|-|TRBV18|16
CASSPGTGVGNQPQHF
TGTGCCAGCTCACCTGGGACAGGGGTTGGCAATCAGCCCCAGCATTTT
>TRBD1|TRBJ1-2|-|TRBV7-2|15
CASSSDRGLNYGYTF
TGTGCCAGCAGCTCCGACAGGGGGCTTAACTATGGCTACACCTTC
>TRBD1|TRBJ1-2|-|TRBV15|17
CATSRDYQGASSGGYTF
TGTGCCACCAGCAGAGATTATCAGGGGGCGAGTTCGGGCGGCTACACCTTC
>-|TRBJ2-1|-|TRBV7-9|15
CASLSGRRIENEQFF
TGTGCCAGCCTAAGCGGACGTAGGATAGAAAATGAGCAGTTCTTC
>-|TRBJ2-3|-|TRBV19|14
CATRRGGNTDTQYF
TGTGCCACACGAAGGGGGGGAAACACAGATACGCAGTATTTT
>TRBD1|TRBJ1-1|-|TRBV7-9|15
CASSLLGQMNTEAFF
TGTGCCAGCAGCTTATTGGGACAGATGAACACTGAAGCTTTCTTT
>TRBD1|TRBJ1-2|-|TRBV6-2/TRBV6-3|14
CASSYSDRATGYTF
TGTGCCAGCAGTTACTCGGACAGGGCTACTGGCTACACCTTC
>-|TRBJ1-1|-|TRBV10-3|13
CAISVRSNTEAFF
TGTGCCATCAGTGTGAGGTCAAACACTGAAGCTTTCTTT
>-|TRBJ2-7|-|TRBV5-1|13
CASSWENDYEQYF
TGCGCCAGCAGCTGGGAGAATGACTACGAGCAGTACTTC
>TRBD1|TRBJ2-1|-|TRBV5-8|16
CASSEAGTGVYNEQFF
TGTGCCAGCAGCGAGGCAGGGACAGGGGTATACAATGAGCAGTTCTTC
>TRBD1|TRBJ1-1|once|TRBV28|14
CASNTQGGRTEAFF
TGTGCCAGCAACACACAGGGGGGAAGGACTGAAGCTTTCTTT